What follows describes a single T cell receptor beta chain. It has no known antigen specificity. Base qualities are not at hand, and no much larger clone is one base apart. The sample contains more than one DNA sequence encoding this CDR3. TCRbeta CDR3 regions were amplified from genomic DNA by means of the immunoSEQ Assay, a bias-controlled multiplex PCR. Per the original workflow: Within the assay, amplification of reference gene primers was used to estimate how many nucleated cells each sample contained. Sequence reads were collapsed and filtered to measure the absolute abundance of every unique TCRbeta CDR3 rearrangement. For each sample, productive Simpson clonality was calculated as the square root of Simpson's diversity index across productive rearrangements. Sourced from immuneACCESS, this table was stored by TCRdb with only in-frame sequences that have V and J called. A share of the clones is absent; for the studies checked, an unresolved V gene accounts for under half, and the remainder has no known explanation. Clonal size and the V and J genes are those of that table, whereas D and trimming came from the DNA. In all, the sample holds 200,000 to 300,000 clones, and around nine tenths of those were seen once. The ten largest clones take up 8.8% of the sample.

The data derive from a study of blood T cell repertoires in COVID-19 (dated by TCRdb to 2020 to 2022). Study-wide context: Collaborator samples came from the United States, Italy and Spain and covered acute and convalescent phases of COVID-19. The prospective study material was composed of cDNA or gDNA derived from T cells, B-cell-depleted T cells, or PBMCs. Subjects who had been exposed to COVID-19, were actively infected with it, or had recovered from it provided the deeply sampled blood TCRbeta repertoires that made up the dataset. The repertoires were made available in a free public database intended to serve as a resource for research on the immune response to SARS-CoV-2. The samples were drawn from two sources: the first 160 participants of the ongoing ImmuneRACE study, and 950 to 1,500 subjects contributed by 6 global collaborators. The sample metadata nearly always contained a de-identified subject ID, COVID-19 status, age in years and sex. Where HLA class I and class II types were available, the types were taken from metadata supplied by the sample provider, not from assay-based typing. On the study overall, not on this receptor specifically: The quantity of clinical and demographic metadata differed by source and by participant and was supplied without curation.

The germline V gene gives CDR1 as LGHNA and CDR2 as YNFKEQ. The CDR3 has 17 amino acids, counting the end cysteine and phenylalanine. Only the CDR3 portion is preserved as DNA: 51 bases, with reading frame beginning at the first base. Here V drops 1 base and J drops 8 bases, and the junction holds 12 bases not matched to any gene. Participants in the prospective study were aged roughly 18 to 89 years, lived in some 24 United States geographic areas, and enrolled through a virtual design. Cohort assignment in the prospective study relied on participant-reported clinical history from a screening survey and a study questionnaire. Recovered participants in ImmuneRACE Cohort 3 were defined by two consecutive negative NP/OP PCR tests, clearance by a healthcare professional, or resolution of symptoms. In the prospective study, mobile phlebotomists collected whole blood, serum and a nasopharyngeal or oropharyngeal swab from each participant. Additional blood draws and questionnaires over an approximately 2-month period could optionally be provided by prospective study participants. Before DNA extraction, prospective study blood samples were shipped either frozen or at room temperature.

This TCR came from a man aged 40-49 years who had recovered from COVID-19. The chain links TRBV4-2 with TRBJ2-1; 9 bases in the middle match TRBD2. Sequencing was done on a sample of PBMCs or T cells enriched from blood (not recorded which). The CDR3 region reads CASSQAGLAGGYDEQFF. The DNA sequence is given as TGTGCCAGCAGCCAAGCGGGGTTGGCGGGAGGGTACGATGAGCAGTTCTTC.